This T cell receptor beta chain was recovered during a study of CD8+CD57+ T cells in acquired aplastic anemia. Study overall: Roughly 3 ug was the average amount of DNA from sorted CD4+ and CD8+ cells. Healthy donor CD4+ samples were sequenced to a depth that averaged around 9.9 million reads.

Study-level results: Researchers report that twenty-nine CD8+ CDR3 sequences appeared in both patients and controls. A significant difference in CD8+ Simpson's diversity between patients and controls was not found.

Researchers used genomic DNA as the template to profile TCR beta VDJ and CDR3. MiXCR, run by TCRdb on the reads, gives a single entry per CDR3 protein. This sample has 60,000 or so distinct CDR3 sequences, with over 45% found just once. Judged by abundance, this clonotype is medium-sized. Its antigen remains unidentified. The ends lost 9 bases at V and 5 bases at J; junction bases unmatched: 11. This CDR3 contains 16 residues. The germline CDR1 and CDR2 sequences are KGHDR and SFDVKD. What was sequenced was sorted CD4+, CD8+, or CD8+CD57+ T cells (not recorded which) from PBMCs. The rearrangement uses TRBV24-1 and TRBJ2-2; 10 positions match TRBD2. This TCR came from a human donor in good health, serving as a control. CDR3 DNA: TGTGCCACCCGGGTCCGAGTAGCGGGAGGTACCGGGGAGCTGTTTTTT. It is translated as CATRVRVAGGTGELFF.